The TCR beta chain described here comes from a study of blood T cell repertoires in COVID-19. Across the study: The samples span acute and convalescent COVID-19 from the United States, Italy and Spain.

A single count supports this clone. Authors' data handling: Cell counts per sample came from amplifying reference gene primers. This table comes from immunoSEQ multiplex PCR, and its TCRdb copy is limited to in-frame clones, with some not included. The D gene and trimming were derived from the DNA, and the V and J assignments and clone size from that table. The sample has 250,000 to 400,000 clones; approximately 89% are singletons. Germline values: CDR1 SGHRS, CDR2 YFSETQ. The CDR3 consists of 15 residues. V lost 0 bases to trimming and J lost 4 bases; unmatched junction nucleotides: 6. The rearrangement links TRBV5-1 to TRBJ2-7; 8 bases fit TRBD1. The sequenced sample was peripheral blood. This sequence was found in a woman in her 30s with COVID-19, enrolled during active disease. The CDR3 loop is CASSLGQGARYEQYF. DNA for the CDR3: TGCGCCAGCAGCTTGGGGCAGGGGGCGCGGTACGAGCAGTACTTC.